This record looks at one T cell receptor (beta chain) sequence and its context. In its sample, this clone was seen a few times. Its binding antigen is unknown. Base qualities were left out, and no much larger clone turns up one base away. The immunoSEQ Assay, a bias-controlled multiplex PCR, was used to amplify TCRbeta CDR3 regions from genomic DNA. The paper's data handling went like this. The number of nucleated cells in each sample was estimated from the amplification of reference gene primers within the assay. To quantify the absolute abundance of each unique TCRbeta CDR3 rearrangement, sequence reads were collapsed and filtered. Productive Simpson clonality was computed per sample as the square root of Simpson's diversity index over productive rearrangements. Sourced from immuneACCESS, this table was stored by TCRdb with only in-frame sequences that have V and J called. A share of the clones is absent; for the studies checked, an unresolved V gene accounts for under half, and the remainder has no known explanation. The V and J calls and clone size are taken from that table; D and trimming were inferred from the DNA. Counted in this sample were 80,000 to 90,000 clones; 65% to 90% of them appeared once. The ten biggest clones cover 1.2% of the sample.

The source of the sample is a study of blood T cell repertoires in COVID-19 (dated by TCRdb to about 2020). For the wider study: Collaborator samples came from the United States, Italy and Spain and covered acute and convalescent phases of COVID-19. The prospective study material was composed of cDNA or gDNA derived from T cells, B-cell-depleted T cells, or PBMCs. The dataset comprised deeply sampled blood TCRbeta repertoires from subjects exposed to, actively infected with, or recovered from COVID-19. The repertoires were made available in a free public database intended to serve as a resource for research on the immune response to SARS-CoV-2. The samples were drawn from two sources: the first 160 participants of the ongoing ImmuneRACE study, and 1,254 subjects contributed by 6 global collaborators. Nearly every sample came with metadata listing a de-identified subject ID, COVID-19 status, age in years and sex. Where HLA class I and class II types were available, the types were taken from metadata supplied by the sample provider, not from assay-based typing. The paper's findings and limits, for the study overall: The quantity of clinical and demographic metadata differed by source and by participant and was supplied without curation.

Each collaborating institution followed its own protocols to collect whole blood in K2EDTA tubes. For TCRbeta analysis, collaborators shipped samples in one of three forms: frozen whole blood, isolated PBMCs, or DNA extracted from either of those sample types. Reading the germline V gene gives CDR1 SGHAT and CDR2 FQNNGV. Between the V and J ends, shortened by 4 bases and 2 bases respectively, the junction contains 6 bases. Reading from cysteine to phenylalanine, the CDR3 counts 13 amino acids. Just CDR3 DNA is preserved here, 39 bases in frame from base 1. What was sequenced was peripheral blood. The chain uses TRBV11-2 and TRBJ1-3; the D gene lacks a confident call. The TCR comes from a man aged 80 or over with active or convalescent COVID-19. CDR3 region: CASSYRTGNTIYF. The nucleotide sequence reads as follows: TGTGCCAGCAGCTATCGTACTGGAAACACCATATATTTT.